The rows below give T cell receptor beta chains drawn from one sample of a study of T cells in Graves' hyperthyroidism and ophthalmopathy. A single record per CDR3 protein comes from TCRdb applying MiXCR to the multiplex PCR reads. Of about 540,000 distinct CDR3 sequences listed, about 45% are singletons. The sample comprised peripheral blood or thyroid tissue (not recorded which). Receptor source: a woman aged 18-29 years with Graves' hyperthyroidism. CDR3s include the opening cysteine and the closing phenylalanine or tryptophan. D genes are given only for firm matches. Size is omitted from some rows. Given values are once, few, many or a class for expanded clones.

TRBD2	TRBV9	.	TRBJ2-7	TGTGCCAGCAGCGTAGGTGGACTAGGGAGCTCCTACGAGCAGTACTTC	CASSVGGLGSSYEQYF
.	TRBV29-1	few	TRBJ1-1	TGCGGCGTCCGACAGGCCTCAAGGAGGGACACTGAAGCTTTCTTT	CGVRQASRRDTEAFF
.	TRBV9	many	TRBJ1-4	TGTGCCAGCAGCGTAGTCGCCCACCCGGATATGTTTTTT	CASSVVAHPDMFF
.	TRBV2	.	TRBJ1-5	TGTGCCAGCAATCGGGGAGGGCCACTGCATTTT	CASNRGGPLHF
.	TRBV7-8	few	TRBJ2-7	TGTGCCAGCGGGGGGACTTCCTACGAGCAGTACTTC	CASGGTSYEQYF
.	TRBV7-9	many	TRBJ2-7	TGTGCCAGCAGCTTAAGTTCGCGCGGGATGGAGCAGTACTTC	CASSLSSRGMEQYF
.	TRBV14	few	TRBJ2-7	TGTGCCAGCAGCCAGTTGGGACGGTACTACGAGCAGTACTTC	CASSQLGRYYEQYF
.	TRBV2	many	TRBJ1-1	TGTGCCAGCAGCTCGACGGAGAACACTGAAGCTTTCTTT	CASSSTENTEAFF
.	TRBV9	.	TRBJ1-4	TGTGCCAGCAGCGTAGAGGGCGGAAAACTGTTTTTT	CASSVEGGKLFF
.	TRBV10-3	.	TRBJ2-7	TGTGCCATCGGATTACCAGACGGGAACGAGCAGTACTTC	CAIGLPDGNEQYF